This TCR beta chain was profiled in a study of blood T cell repertoires in COVID-19. About the research overall: Sites across the United States, Italy and Spain contributed samples from acute and convalescent COVID-19.

The authors' processing: By means of reference gene primer amplification, nucleated cell counts were estimated. Repertoires were generated with immunoSEQ multiplex PCR, while TCRdb's copy carries only in-frame clones and drops some. For V, J and clone size, that table is used; D and trimming come from the DNA. The table has 93,000 or so clones, about four fifths seen once. The CDR3 sequence is 18 residues long. The junction had 14 bases not matched to a gene; V was cut back by 4 bases and J by 2 bases. Germline CDR1 is SGHRS and CDR2 is YFSETQ. This TCR was sampled from a human donor in a cohort sampled during active COVID-19. The sequenced sample consisted of peripheral blood. The rearrangement joins TRBV5-1 to TRBJ2-7, with TRBD1 matching over 11 bases. The CDR3 spells CASSRGTGGGPVPYEQYF. In DNA, the CDR3 is TGCGCCAGCAGCAGGGGGACAGGGGGAGGACCGGTTCCCTACGAGCAGTACTTC.